This TCR beta chain was profiled in a study of CD8 T cells in ankylosing spondylitis. General study findings and limits: Within ankylosing spondylitis blood, a TCR beta motif made up of eight highly homologous variants appeared to be characteristic. There was reportedly significant enrichment of clones that were disease-linked in matched ankylosing spondylitis synovial fluid.

Germline V gives CDR1 MNHEY, CDR2 SVGEGT. V lost 6 bases to trimming and J lost 1 base, with 10 bases between them. This CDR3 has 13 residues. Each CDR3 protein is one row after TCRdb ran MiXCR on the 5' RACE reads. The sample consists of around 890,000 distinct CDR3 sequences, roughly 10% of them appearing once. This clonotype was seen only a few times. The antigen remains undetermined. The origin of this receptor is a male donor with ankylosing spondylitis. Sequenced sample: blood, either unsorted or a sorted T cell fraction (not recorded which). The genes are TRBV6-2 or TRBV6-3 and TRBJ2-7; possibly TRBD1 for D (5 bases). This CDR3 is CASSRQKSYEQYF. CDR3 coding DNA: TGTGCCAGCAGCCGACAGAAGTCCTACGAGCAGTACTTC.